This T cell receptor (beta chain) was sequenced during a study of regulatory and conventional T cells in RAG deficiency. Study-wide results and caveats: Omenn syndrome and CID/AS patients had around 100-fold fewer unique Treg TCR beta sequences, versus approximately 10-fold elsewhere.

As to this clone: Its target is not known.

This CDR3 spans 16 amino acids. The germline V gene has CDR1 LGHNT and CDR2 FRNRAP. With V trimmed by 4 bases and J by 4 bases, 9 bases remained unmatched. The table came from immunoSEQ multiplex PCR; TCRdb's copy has only in-frame clones and leaves some out. The repertoire holds approximately 30,000 clones, with approximately 96% as singletons. The sorted conventional CD4+ T cells were CD25-low and CD127-high, with genomic DNA sequenced. The same specimen was also included in a second study, on regulatory T cells. That paper adds: Amplification used 52 TRBV primers and 13 TRBJ primers. In patients, unique TRB V-J pairs were restricted and V/J usage skewed, especially in Tregs.

The V call is TRBV12-5, the J call TRBJ2-7; TRBD1 agrees at 11 bases. Material for sequencing was CD25- CD4+ T cells sorted from blood. The sequence was collected from a human donor in good health. The chain's CDR3 is CASGSPGGQGVYEQYF. CDR3 DNA: TGTGCTAGTGGTTCTCCCGGGGGACAGGGGGTTTACGAGCAGTACTTC. The full variable domain, its missing parts supplied by reference TRBV12-5 and TRBJ2-7, is DARVTQTPRHKVTEMGQEVTMRCQPILGHNTVFWYRQTMMQGLELLAYFRNRAPLDDSGMPKDRFSAEMPDATLATLKIQPSEPRDSAVYFCASGSPGGQGVYEQYFGPGTRLTVT.